The 17 T cell receptor beta chains below were found in one sample sequenced in a study of T cell repertoires in cytomegalovirus infection. TCRdb used MiXCR to reprocess the reads, holding one entry per CDR3 protein. The sample includes over 450,000 distinct CDR3 sequences, roughly 10% seen only once; the top ten take roughly 10%. Input material: PBMCs. Receptor source: a human donor in good health (CMV status not recorded). Some clones in this sample may be carry-over from other donors' samples.

At least ten counts were recorded for this clonotype. V and J are TRBV27 and TRBJ2-1; D possibly corresponds to TRBD2 (6 bases). V gave up 6 bases and J gave up 4 bases, with 19 bases separating them. The CDR3 is 16 amino acids. Germline loops: CDR1 MNHEY, CDR2 SMNVEV (reference sequence). The CDR3 is CASRIGLASGYNEQFF. In DNA, the CDR3 is TGTGCCAGCAGGATAGGTCTAGCGAGCGGTTACAATGAGCAGTTCTTC.

This clonotype was picked up many times. The chain combines TRBV12-3 or TRBV12-4 with TRBJ2-7; a possible D gene is TRBD1 (5 bases). Trimming shortened V by 3 bases and J by 0 bases, and 9 bases separated the two germline ends. The CDR3 totals 14 residues. The CDR3 region is CASSFGHRSYEQYF. The CDR3 region has the DNA TGTGCCAGCAGTTTCGGACACCGCTCCTACGAGCAGTACTTC.

The rearrangement joins TRBV9 to TRBJ1-1; the D gene is possibly TRBD1 (6 bases). Trimming took 4 bases from V and 5 from J, leaving 15 bases between them. This CDR3 is 14 amino acids long. CDR1 and CDR2 (germline): SGDLS, YYNGEE. The CDR3 coding sequence is TGTGCCAGCAGCCCGTACTCGGGGGCTACTGAAGCTTTCTTT. This sequence encodes CASSPYSGATEAFF.

The CDR3 region is CASSLAGQQENEQFF. CDR3 in DNA: TGCGCCAGCAGCTTGGCCGGGCAGCAAGAGAATGAGCAGTTCTTC. The rearrangement uses TRBV5-1 and TRBJ2-1, with D unresolved. V dropped 0 bases and J dropped 7 bases, with 14 bases sitting between them. Germline V gene sequence: CDR1 SGHRS, CDR2 YFSETQ. This CDR3 region has 15 residues.

This rearrangement joins TRBV29-1 to TRBJ2-3; D is ambiguous. The V gene lost 4 bases and the J gene lost 6 bases, with 11 bases spanning the gap. CDR3 length: 12 amino acids. Germline V lookup: CDR1 SQVTM, CDR2 ANQGSEA. CDR3 nucleotides: TGCAGCGTTGCCCTCGGATTGGATACGCAGTATTTT. This gives the protein CSVALGLDTQYF.

This clonotype was seen a few times. The gene calls are TRBV19 and TRBJ1-2, with TRBD1 identical over 7 bases. V dropped 3 bases and J dropped 4; count of bases not matched to a gene: 5. Germline CDR1 reads LNHDA; CDR2 reads SQIVND (reference sequence). The CDR3 is 14 amino acids. The CDR3 nucleotides read TGTGCCAGTAGTATGGCGACAGGGAGCTATGGCTACACCTTC. Translation gives CASSMATGSYGYTF.

This clonotype has a count of ten or more. V and J are TRBV12-3 or TRBV12-4 and TRBJ2-1; TRBD2 is a possible D gene (6 bases). The CDR3 has 13 amino acids. The V and J ends lost 8 bases and 1 base respectively, with 9 bases between them. In nucleotides, the CDR3 is TGTGCCAGCTGGGGGGTGTCCTACAATGAGCAGTTCTTC. Protein product: CASWGVSYNEQFF.

The chain recombines TRBV3-1 with TRBJ1-5; D uncertain. Looked up from germline, CDR1 is LGHDT and CDR2 is YNNKEL (reference sequence). There are 14 residues in the CDR3. V was cut by 0 bases and J by 7 bases, with 10 bases left in between. For the CDR3, the DNA is TGTGCCAGCAGCCAAGATTACAGCGGCCAGCCCCAGCATTTT. It encodes CASSQDYSGQPQHF.

The chain couples TRBV18 to TRBJ2-7; 10 bases are shared with TRBD2. V shed 6 bases and J 0 bases; nucleotides not matched to a gene: 8. The CDR3 is 16 residues long. The germline CDR1 and CDR2 sequences are KGHSH and LQKENI. This chain's CDR3 is CASSPTSGVSSYEQYF. CDR3 in DNA: TGTGCCAGCTCTCCAACTAGCGGGGTAAGCTCCTACGAGCAGTACTTC. The full variable domain, completed using reference TRBV18 and TRBJ2-7, is NAGVMQNPRHLVRRRGQEARLRCSPMKGHSHVYWYRQLPEEGLKFMVYLQKENIIDESGMPKERFSAEFPKEGPSILRIQQVVRGDSAAYFCASSPTSGVSSYEQYFGPGTRLTVT.

There are many counts of this clonotype. This chain uses TRBV7-8 with TRBJ2-7; the match to TRBD2 covers 8 bases. Trimming took 5 bases from V and 4 from J; bases not matched to a gene: 7. Germline values: CDR1 SGHVS, CDR2 FQNEAQ. The CDR3 covers 14 residues. The CDR3 is CASSETPSGYEQYF. The CDR3 DNA sequence: TGTGCCAGCAGCGAAACCCCTAGCGGGTACGAGCAGTACTTC.

This chain uses TRBV2 with TRBJ1-2; D may be TRBD1 (6 bases). The CDR3 extends over 12 amino acids. Germline V gene data show CDR1 as SNHLY and CDR2 as FYNNEI. With 4 bases removed from V and 8 bases from J, the gap between germline ends came to 11 bases. For the CDR3, the DNA is TGTGCCAGCAGTGTACGAGGGACAGGCTACACCTTC. Protein sequence: CASSVRGTGYTF.

With regard to this clonotype: One end of the junction fails to match germline, which may point to a read error. J is TRBJ1-1 and V is TRBV28, with D unclear. The CDR3 totals 17 residues. The germline V gene encodes CDR1 MDHEN and CDR2 SYDVKM. The CDR3: CASSPSWGLHGNTEAIF. The CDR3 bases are TGTGCCAGCAGTCCATCATGGGGTCTTCACGGGAACACTGAAGCTATCTTT.

The chain combines TRBV14 with TRBJ2-3; D remains ambiguous. There are 14 residues in the CDR3. Germline V gene data show CDR1 as SGHDN and CDR2 as FVKESK. V lost 1 base and J 0 bases, leaving 5 bases between the germline ends. The CDR3 sequence: CASSQAVSTDTQYF. CDR3 in DNA: TGTGCCAGCAGCCAAGCGGTGAGCACAGATACGCAGTATTTT.

This clonotype came up many times. This sequence joins TRBV12-3 or TRBV12-4 and TRBJ2-3, with 13 bases fitting TRBD2. The ends lost 7 bases at V and 6 bases at J; junction bases unmatched: 7. The CDR3 extends over 15 amino acids. The CDR3, as DNA: TGTGCCAGCACCCGGACTAGCGGGGGTTCTGATACGCAGTATTTT. Translated: CASTRTSGGSDTQYF.

This chain links TRBV18 with TRBJ2-1; a weak D match, TRBD2 (5 bases). The CDR3 consists of 15 residues. V was pared by 5 bases and J by 7 bases, with 18 bases between. Germline-derived CDR1 and CDR2 are KGHSH and LQKENI. The CDR3 region is CASSGLRDVRNEQFF. The CDR3 bases are TGTGCCAGCTCAGGGTTGAGGGATGTGAGGAATGAGCAGTTCTTC. The full variable domain, its missing parts supplied by reference TRBV18 and TRBJ2-1, is NAGVMQNPRHLVRRRGQEARLRCSPMKGHSHVYWYRQLPEEGLKFMVYLQKENIIDESGMPKERFSAEFPKEGPSILRIQQVVRGDSAAYFCASSGLRDVRNEQFFGPGTRLTVL.

This clonotype showed up just a few times. The rearrangement joins TRBV30 to TRBJ2-1, with D perhaps matching TRBD2 (5 bases). V lost 3 bases and J lost 4, with 19 bases in between. Germline V lookup: CDR1 GTSNPN, CDR2 SVGIG (reference sequence). The CDR3 extends over 16 amino acids. In DNA form, the CDR3 reads TGTGCCTGGAGCGATGGATTTAGCGCCCAGTACAATGAGCAGTTCTTC. Protein: CAWSDGFSAQYNEQFF. The full variable domain, in which reference TRBV30 and TRBJ2-1 provide the parts outside the CDR3, is SQTIHQWPATLVQPVGSPLSLECTVEGTSNPNLYWYRQAAGRGLQLLFYSVGIGQISSEVPQNLSASRPQDRQFILSSKKLLLSDSGFYLCAWSDGFSAQYNEQFFGPGTRLTVL.

This clonotype was seen ten or more times. This chain joins TRBV28 and TRBJ2-3, with 13 bases fitting TRBD2. The CDR3 has 17 residues. Germline V gives CDR1 MDHEN, CDR2 SYDVKM. With V trimmed by 5 bases and J by 2 bases, 7 bases remained unmatched. The CDR3 DNA reads TGTGCCAGCAGTCTCCCGGGACTAGCGGGGTACACAGATACGCAGTATTTT. It encodes CASSLPGLAGYTDTQYF.